Listed here are 18 T cell receptor beta chains from one sample, sequenced in a study of Graves' ophthalmopathy and Graves' hyperthyroidism. The authors amplified TCR beta CDR3 regions, and they did so from RNA transcripts for repertoire sequencing. Second-round multiplex PCR followed a first-round RT-PCR using HTBI primers. TCRdb ran MiXCR on the multiplex PCR reads and lists one entry per CDR3 protein. The data hold about 550,000 distinct CDR3 sequences, with roughly 39% observed a single time. The sample consisted of peripheral blood or thyroid tissue (not recorded which). These receptors all stem from an adult man with Graves' hyperthyroidism.

This clonotype was observed at least ten times. The genes are TRBV7-8 and TRBJ1-2, with TRBD1 identical over 7 bases. CDR3 length: 17 amino acids. The junction had 11 bases not matched to a gene; V was cut back by 2 bases and J by 2 bases. CDR1 and CDR2 (germline): SGHVS, FQNEAQ. The CDR3 reads CASSLSTGSLLNYGYTF. The CDR3 DNA is TGTGCCAGCAGCTTATCGACAGGGAGTCTCCTCAACTATGGCTACACCTTC.

Comment on this clonotype: A junction end diverges from the germline sequence, so it may reflect a read error. J is TRBJ1-2 and V is TRBV10-3, with TRBD1 matching 9 bases. The CDR3 spans 15 residues. Germline CDR1 reads ENHRY; CDR2 reads SYGVKD. CDR3 coding DNA: TGTGCCAGCAGTTACTCGAGGACAGGGGCCGGGGGCTACACCTTC. It translates to CASSYSRTGAGGYTF.

Comment on this clonotype: This may arise from a read error, as a much more abundant clone is one base away. J is TRBJ2-7 and V is TRBV6-6; D call uncertain. V was trimmed by 5 bases and J by 4 bases, leaving 9 bases between them. Germline V gene lookup returns CDR1 MNHNY and CDR2 SVGAGI (reference sequence). This CDR3 contains 12 residues. For the CDR3, the DNA is TGTGCCAGCAGTCATTCCGTATACGAGCAGTACTTC. Translation gives CASSHSVYEQYF.

This clonotype has more than one count but fewer than ten. The V and J genes are TRBV7-8 and TRBJ2-3; D gene uncertain. The V end lost 2 bases, the J end lost 3 bases, and 9 bases lay between the germline ends. Germline V gene lookup returns CDR1 SGHVS and CDR2 FQNEAQ. This CDR3 comprises 14 residues. The CDR3 sequence is CASSLQRSTDTQYF. The CDR3 DNA reads TGTGCCAGCAGCTTACAACGTTCGACAGATACGCAGTATTTT.

Ten or more counts support this clonotype. V gene TRBV15 combines with J gene TRBJ1-4; D is undetermined. The CDR3 is 13 amino acids. CDR1 and CDR2 from the germline V gene are LNHNV and YYDKDF (reference sequence). V lost 0 bases, J lost 6 bases, and 5 bases lay in between. DNA for the CDR3: TGTGCCACCAGCAGAGATCCTGATGAAAAACTGTTTTTT. This encodes CATSRDPDEKLFF.

This clonotype was detected only a few times. The CDR3 loop reads CSARTVGANVLTF. The CDR3 coding sequence is TGCAGTGCTCGGACTGTTGGGGCCAACGTCCTGACTTTC. The rearrangement joins TRBV20-1 to TRBJ2-6; possible D gene TRBD2, 5 bases. CDR1 is DFQATT and CDR2 is SNEGSKA in the germline V gene (reference sequence). This CDR3 region has 13 residues. V shed 5 bases and J shed 3 bases, with 8 bases lying between them.

The rearrangement joins TRBV25-1 to TRBJ2-7; a possible D gene is TRBD2 (5 bases). The CDR3 runs 16 residues. V was cut by 6 bases and J by 3 bases, with 21 bases left in between. Germline V gives CDR1 MGHDK, CDR2 SYGVNS. CDR3 loop: CASSFGWGTGDYEQYF. Here the CDR3 DNA reads TGTGCCAGCAGCTTCGGTTGGGGAACCGGGGACTACGAGCAGTACTTC.

Worth noting for this clonotype: This may arise from a read error, as a much more abundant clone is one base away. The chain employs TRBV29-1 and TRBJ2-2; TRBD1 might be the D (6 bases). Trimming took 7 bases from V and 3 from J, leaving 18 bases between them. This CDR3 has 15 amino acids. Germline V gene data show CDR1 as SQVTM and CDR2 as ANQGSEA. CDR3 region: CSDTSRTADTGELFF. Here the CDR3 DNA reads TGCAGCGACACCTCTAGGACAGCTGACACCGGGGAGCTGTTTTTT.

This clonotype was counted a few times. The chain uses TRBV12-3 or TRBV12-4 and TRBJ1-1; no definite D call. There are 14 residues in the CDR3. Deletions cut 8 bases from V and 1 base from J, with 14 bases between. The CDR3 DNA follows: TGTGCCAGCGGACGGGCCGGGAGGAACACTGAAGCTTTCTTT. Translation: CASGRAGRNTEAFF.

The chain links TRBV30 to TRBJ1-1; the D gene is possibly TRBD1 (6 bases). CDR1 is GTSNPN and CDR2 is SVGIG in the germline V gene (reference sequence). The CDR3 loop spans 13 amino acids. Deletions cut 0 bases from V and 7 bases from J, with 12 bases between. The CDR3 protein is CAWSVGGLSEAFF. CDR3 coding DNA: TGTGCCTGGAGTGTAGGGGGTCTTAGTGAAGCTTTCTTT.

The chain couples TRBV7-3 to TRBJ2-1; 10 bases line up with TRBD1. The CDR3 is 15 residues long. Germline CDR1 SGHTA, CDR2 FQGTGA. The V segment lost 5 bases and the J segment 8 bases; nucleotides outside the gene matches: 9. CDR3 protein: CASSPPGQGKHEQFF. Written as DNA, the CDR3 is TGTGCCAGCAGCCCCCCGGGACAGGGGAAGCATGAGCAGTTCTTC.

This clonotype was counted between two and nine times. The chain joins TRBV6-5 to TRBJ2-7; the D gene is possibly TRBD2 (5 bases). Deletions cut 2 bases from V and 3 bases from J, with 8 bases between. The CDR3 runs 13 residues. The germline V gene has CDR1 MNHEY and CDR2 SVGAGI. CDR3: CASSYEGFYEQYF. The CDR3 region has the DNA TGTGCCAGCAGTTACGAGGGCTTCTACGAGCAGTACTTC.

The table lists this clonotype with a count of one. A much larger clone is a single base away; this may be a read error. The chain carries TRBV25-1 and TRBJ2-3; the D gene is possibly TRBD1 (6 bases). The J call may be mistaken, given a closer DNA end match to TRBJ1-5. The CDR3 spans 16 residues. Germline-derived CDR1 and CDR2 are MGHDK and SYGVNS. The CDR3 sequence is CASSDRLAGTTDTQHF. CDR3 nucleotides: TGTGCCAGCAGTGATCGACTAGCGGGGACAACAGATACGCAGCATTTT.

Worth noting for this clonotype: The missing conserved phenylalanine or tryptophan at the end of this CDR3 makes a read error likely. The chain recombines TRBV7-9 with TRBJ2-5; D call uncertain. CDR1 is SEHNR, CDR2 FQNEAQ, per germline (reference sequence). Trimming took off 3 bases at V and 5 bases at J, with 10 bases between the two ends. The CDR3 length is 13 residues. In nucleotides, the CDR3 is TGTGCCAGCAGCTTGGCAGTTAGCGAGACCCAGTACCTC. Its protein is CASSLAVSETQYL.

This sequence joins TRBV6-5 and TRBJ2-5, with D possibly TRBD2 on 5 matching bases. The V end lost 4 bases, the J end lost 4 bases, and 10 bases lay between the germline ends. CDR1 and CDR2 (germline): MNHEY, SVGAGI. The CDR3 has 13 residues. The CDR3: CASSLSSLETQYF. The CDR3 coding sequence is TGTGCCAGCAGTTTATCTAGCTTAGAGACCCAGTACTTC.

About this clonotype itself: At one boundary the junction diverges from the germline segment, which might be a read error. The rearrangement uses TRBV6-5 and TRBJ1-1; possible D gene TRBD1, 6 bases. Germline V CDR1 and CDR2: MNHEY, SVGAGI. CDR3 length: 13 amino acids. The DNA for the CDR3 is TGTGCCAACAGTTGGACAGCAAACACTGAAGCTTTCTTT. It specifies CANSWTANTEAFF.

This clonotype has ten or more counts. The chain carries TRBV5-1 and TRBJ2-7, with TRBD2 as a possible D gene (5 bases). This CDR3 contains 16 residues. V dropped 4 bases and J dropped 2 bases, with 19 bases sitting between them. Germline CDR1 reads SGHRS; CDR2 reads YFSETQ. CDR3 coding DNA: TGCGCCAGCAGCCCGTGGCCGGACTCGACGGCCTACGAGCAGTACTTC. Amino acid sequence: CASSPWPDSTAYEQYF.

This clonotype was observed at least ten times. V and J are TRBV6-1 and TRBJ1-4, with D perhaps TRBD1 (5 bases). The CDR3 sequence is 14 residues long. Germline CDR1 MNHNS, CDR2 SASEGT. Trimming stripped 5 bases from V and 5 bases from J, with 12 bases between. The CDR3 region has the DNA TGTGCCAGCAGTTACCGGGGGGTAAATGAAAAACTGTTTTTT. Protein sequence: CASSYRGVNEKLFF.